This record concerns one TCR beta chain sequence. Its antigen is still unknown. TCRdb's table, derived via immunoSEQ multiplex PCR, lists solely in-frame clones and lacks some. The profile shows over 150,000 clones, around nine tenths of them singletons. The data originate from a study of T cell responses to AZD1222 COVID-19 vaccine. Whole-study findings and limits: Donors in the cohort were predominantly white British and more often female, and clonal diversity was possibly underestimated.

There are 15 residues in the CDR3. Trimming took 1 base from V and 2 from J; bases not matched to a gene: 2. Per the germline V gene, CDR1 is PRHDT and CDR2 is FYEKMQ (reference sequence). The specimen was peripheral blood, collected on day 0 of AZD1222 vaccination. This chain uses TRBV13 with TRBJ1-2; 9 bases map to TRBD1. This TCR derives from an adult in good health. CDR3: CASSLVGQGNYGYTF. The CDR3, as DNA: TGTGCCAGCAGCTTAGTGGGACAGGGAAACTATGGCTACACCTTC.